The 5 T cell receptor beta chains given below trace back to one sample, sequenced in a study of cytomegalovirus exposure and HLA in healthy donors. Vbeta (60) and Jbeta (13) primers were used in the PCR. The method was immunoSEQ multiplex PCR; TCRdb's version includes in-frame clones alone and lacks a portion of them. The sample lists roughly 170,000 clones, approximately 84% seen once, with 4.8% in the top ten. Sequencing was carried out using PBMCs. Every receptor here comes from a man aged 18 to 30 in good health and CMV-seronegative.

The chain couples TRBV19 to TRBJ1-5; D is unclear. This CDR3 is built from 15 residues. In germline, CDR1 is LNHDA, CDR2 SQIVND (reference sequence). The V gene lost 5 bases and the J gene lost 6 bases, with 17 bases spanning the gap. The CDR3 loop is CASSPEWRASQPQHF. CDR3 nucleotides: TGTGCCAGTAGTCCCGAGTGGAGGGCGAGTCAGCCCCAGCATTTT.

The chain has TRBV7-9 and TRBJ2-7, with D tentatively TRBD1 (5 bases). The germline gives CDR1 SEHNR, CDR2 FQNEAQ (reference sequence). CDR3 size: 14 residues. Deletions cut 1 base from V and 4 bases from J, with 11 bases between. CDR3: CASSLDGRAYEQYF. The CDR3 DNA sequence: TGTGCCAGCAGCTTAGATGGCAGGGCTTACGAGCAGTACTTC.

This rearrangement joins TRBV7-9 to TRBJ1-5, with 7 bases aligning to TRBD1. The CDR3 has 15 residues. Germline V gene data show CDR1 as SEHNR and CDR2 as FQNEAQ (reference sequence). V gave up 5 bases and J gave up 10 bases; unmatched junction bases: 14. The CDR3 sequence is CASSPPGQDSYPQHF. The CDR3, as DNA: TGTGCCAGCAGCCCCCCAGGACAGGACTCCTACCCCCAGCATTTT.

J is TRBJ1-2 and V is TRBV19, with a tentative D call TRBD1 (5 bases). CDR1 and CDR2 from the germline V gene are LNHDA and SQIVND (reference sequence). V lost 7 bases and J lost 7, with 16 bases in between. CDR3 length: 13 residues. The CDR3 region is CASTLRGGSGYTF. The DNA of the CDR3 is TGTGCCAGTACCTTAAGGGGTGGGTCTGGCTACACCTTC.

This rearrangement joins TRBV5-6 to TRBJ2-1; TRBD2 might be the D (6 bases). The CDR3 spans 14 residues. Germline V lookup: CDR1 SGHDT, CDR2 YYEEEE. V lost 4 bases and J lost 5, with 13 bases in between. CDR3 region: CASSLPAGNNEQFF. CDR3 coding DNA: TGTGCCAGCAGCCTTCCGGCGGGGAACAATGAGCAGTTCTTC.